Presented here are 3 T cell receptor beta chains from one specimen sequenced in a study of cytomegalovirus exposure and HLA in healthy donors. Primers: 60 Vbeta forward and 13 Jbeta reverse. Clones were sequenced by immunoSEQ multiplex PCR, and TCRdb holds only the in-frame ones, with some missing. The repertoire holds about 80,000 clones, 67% seen once, with 5.5% to 8% in the top ten. The specimen sequenced was PBMCs. Every receptor here comes from a woman aged 45 to 65 in good health and CMV-seropositive.

V and J are TRBV18 and TRBJ2-3, with 7 bases identical to TRBD2. Germline assignment: CDR1 KGHSH and CDR2 LQKENI. This CDR3 is built from 15 residues. The V segment lost 3 bases and the J segment 11 bases; nucleotides outside the gene matches: 14. The CDR3 DNA reads TGTGCCAGCTCACCGGGGGAGGGAGTGGACGAAGAGCAGTATTTT. This encodes CASSPGEGVDEEQYF.

The gene calls are TRBV6-5 and TRBJ1-5, with 7 bases that match TRBD1. The V and J ends lost 6 bases and 5 bases, in that order; junction bases with no gene match: 10. The CDR3 runs to 15 residues. The germline V gene has CDR1 MNHEY and CDR2 SVGAGI. The CDR3 nucleotides are TGTGCCAGCAGAAAAGACAGGGTAGGCGATCAGCCCCAGCATTTT. Residues: CASRKDRVGDQPQHF.

The chain carries TRBV7-3 and TRBJ2-7; the D is unclear. Trimming took 3 bases from V and 6 from J, leaving 12 bases between them. There are 13 residues in the CDR3. Germline V gives CDR1 SGHTA, CDR2 FQGTGA. CDR3 in amino acids: CASSFSVGGEQYF. The DNA for the CDR3 is TGTGCCAGCAGCTTCTCGGTTGGTGGCGAGCAGTACTTC.